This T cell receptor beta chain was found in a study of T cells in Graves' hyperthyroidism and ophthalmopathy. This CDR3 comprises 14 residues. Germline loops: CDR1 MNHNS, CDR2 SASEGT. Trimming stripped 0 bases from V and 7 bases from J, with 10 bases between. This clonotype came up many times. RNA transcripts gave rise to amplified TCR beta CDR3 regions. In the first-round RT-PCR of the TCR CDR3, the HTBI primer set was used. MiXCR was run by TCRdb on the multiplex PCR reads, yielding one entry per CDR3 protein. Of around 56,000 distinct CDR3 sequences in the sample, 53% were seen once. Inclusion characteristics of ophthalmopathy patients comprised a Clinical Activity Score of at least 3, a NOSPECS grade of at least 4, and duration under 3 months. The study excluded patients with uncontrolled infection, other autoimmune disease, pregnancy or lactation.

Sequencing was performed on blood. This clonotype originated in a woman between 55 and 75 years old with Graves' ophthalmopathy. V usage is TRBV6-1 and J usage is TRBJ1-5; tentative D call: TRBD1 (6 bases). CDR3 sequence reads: CASSEAGGLQPQHF. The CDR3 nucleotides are TGTGCCAGCAGTGAAGCAGGGGGATTGCAGCCCCAGCATTTT.